The 25 T cell receptor beta chains presented below share a single source sample, sequenced in a study of PD-1 blockade in classical Hodgkin lymphoma. Exposure to brentuximab vedotin varied, and each patient had relapsed following autologous stem cell transplantation. Assay used: immunoSEQ multiplex PCR; TCRdb lists only in-frame clones, some missing. Found here are about 58,000 clones, 85% to 90% of them singletons; the top ten hold roughly 5%. Sequences were derived from peripheral blood mononuclear cells (PBMCs), sampled before the second cycle of nivolumab. The receptors were sampled from a human donor with classical Hodgkin lymphoma.

V usage is TRBV9 and J usage is TRBJ1-1; D is perhaps TRBD1 (5 bases). V gave up 3 bases and J gave up 3 bases, with 18 bases separating them. The CDR3 length is 16 residues. Germline assignment: CDR1 SGDLS and CDR2 YYNGEE. In nucleotides, the CDR3 is TGTGCCAGCAGCGCAGGTTTAGGGGCCTTCGACACTGAAGCTTTCTTT. Amino acids: CASSAGLGAFDTEAFF.

There are a few counts of this clone. This chain links TRBV27 with TRBJ2-7, with 10 bases fitting TRBD1. Unmatched junction bases numbered 7, after V lost 6 bases and J lost 2 bases. Germline V gives CDR1 MNHEY, CDR2 SMNVEV (reference sequence). CDR3 size: 15 residues. Here the CDR3 DNA reads TGTGCCAGCAGCGCCCCCGGACAGGGGGCCTACGAGCAGTACTTC. Protein product: CASSAPGQGAYEQYF.

The rearrangement joins TRBV5-1 to TRBJ2-3; TRBD2 might be the D (6 bases). This CDR3 comprises 15 residues. V was clipped by 1 base and J by 0 bases, with 9 bases between them. Germline assignment: CDR1 SGHRS and CDR2 YFSETQ. CDR3 bases: TGCGCCAGCAGCTTGACGGGGACTAGCACAGATACGCAGTATTTT. As protein: CASSLTGTSTDTQYF.

There are a few counts of this clone. V is TRBV5-1 and J is TRBJ2-3; D perhaps matches TRBD2 (5 bases). The CDR3 length is 16 residues. V lost 1 base, J lost 2 bases, and 14 bases lay in between. The germline gives CDR1 SGHRS, CDR2 YFSETQ. As DNA, the CDR3 is TGCGCCAGCAGCTTGCGGTTAATGGAGGACACAGATACGCAGTATTTT. Its translation is CASSLRLMEDTDTQYF.

The chain is built from TRBV27 and TRBJ2-2; 9 bases map to TRBD1. Germline CDR1 reads MNHEY; CDR2 reads SMNVEV (reference sequence). Trimming removed 4 bases from V and 6 bases from J; junction bases left unmatched: 6. The CDR3 has 15 residues. CDR3 in DNA: TGTGCCAGCAGTTCACAGGGGGCGCGGGCCGGGGAGCTGTTTTTT. Protein sequence: CASSSQGARAGELFF.

This clone appeared a few times. The chain is built from TRBV7-9 and TRBJ2-7; 10 bases fit TRBD1. The germline gives CDR1 SEHNR, CDR2 FQNEAQ (reference sequence). J gave up 5 bases and V 4 bases, and 5 bases lay outside the gene matches. This CDR3 has 14 residues. The CDR3 DNA reads TGTGCCAGCAGCTACACGGGACAGGGGAACGAGCAGTACTTC. This sequence encodes CASSYTGQGNEQYF.

The V call is TRBV5-1, the J call TRBJ2-7; 12 bases are shared with TRBD1. Germline V gene data show CDR1 as SGHRS and CDR2 as YFSETQ. The length of the CDR3 is 15 residues. Unmatched junction bases numbered 3, after V lost 0 bases and J lost 5 bases. CDR3 DNA sequence: TGCGCCAGCAGCTTGGCCGGGACAGGGGGCCACGAGCAGTACTTC. Its protein is CASSLAGTGGHEQYF.

V is TRBV18 and J is TRBJ1-2, with a possible D match to TRBD1 (6 bases). This CDR3 contains 18 residues. V was clipped by 3 bases and J by 7 bases, with 27 bases between them. Germline CDR1 KGHSH, CDR2 LQKENI. The DNA for the CDR3 is TGTGCCAGCTCACCCGGGGGGCCGACCGGGTCCTCGACCTTTGGCTACACCTTC. The encoded protein is CASSPGGPTGSSTFGYTF.

The J gene is TRBJ2-3, the V gene TRBV11-2; 9 bases line up with TRBD2. Germline V gene data show CDR1 as SGHAT and CDR2 as FQNNGV. V shed 3 bases, J shed 4 bases, and the junction held 5 bases outside the gene matches. The CDR3 length is 15 residues. The CDR3 DNA reads TGTGCCAGCAGCTTTAGCGGGGGTTTCGCAGATACGCAGTATTTT. Encoded protein: CASSFSGGFADTQYF.

The rearrangement uses TRBV6-6 and TRBJ1-1; D call uncertain. In germline, CDR1 is MNHNY, CDR2 SVGAGI (reference sequence). V was cut by 0 bases and J by 2 bases, with 10 bases left in between. The CDR3 contains 15 residues. The chain's CDR3 is CASSYSPGVNTEAFF. The CDR3 coding sequence is TGTGCCAGCAGTTACTCCCCGGGCGTAAACACTGAAGCTTTCTTT.

The rearrangement uses TRBV7-6 and TRBJ2-5, with 10 bases aligning to TRBD2. CDR1 and CDR2 from the germline V gene are SGHVS and FNYEAQ. V dropped 1 base and J dropped 2; count of bases not matched to a gene: 1. This CDR3 is built from 15 residues. Here the CDR3 DNA reads TGTGCCAGCAGCTTAGGGACTAGCGGACAAGAGACCCAGTACTTC. It translates to CASSLGTSGQETQYF. Full variable domain (remainder filled in from reference TRBV7-6 and TRBJ2-5): GAGVSQSPRYKVTKRGQDVALRCDPISGHVSLYWYRQALGQGPEFLTYFNYEAQQDKSGLPNDRFSAERPEGSISTLTIQRTEQRDSAMYRCASSLGTSGQETQYFGPGTRLLVL.

The chain couples TRBV10-2 to TRBJ2-5, with a tentative D call TRBD1 (5 bases). Germline V gene data show CDR1 as WSHSY and CDR2 as SAAADI. Trimming removed 0 bases at V and 1 base at J, with 21 bases between. The length of the CDR3 is 19 residues. In nucleotides, the CDR3 is TGCGCCAGCAGTGAGTCCAGGTTTGGACACAAAGTCGTCCAAGAGACCCAGTACTTC. Translated: CASSESRFGHKVVQETQYF.

The genes are TRBV5-1 and TRBJ2-5, with D hard to call. Germline CDR1 is SGHRS and CDR2 is YFSETQ. This CDR3 has 16 residues. Trimming removed 0 bases from V and 1 base from J, with 13 bases in between. CDR3 nucleotides: TGCGCCAGCAGCTTGGTGTTCGCGGCAGCCCAAGAGACCCAGTACTTC. Protein sequence: CASSLVFAAAQETQYF. The full variable domain, with the rest looked up from reference TRBV5-1 and TRBJ2-5, is KAGVTQTPRYLIKTRGQQVTLSCSPISGHRSVSWYQQTPGQGLQFLFEYFSETQRNKGNFPGRFSGRQFSNSRSEMNVSTLELGDSALYLCASSLVFAAAQETQYFGPGTRLLVL.

The chain links TRBV7-8 to TRBJ2-7; D is unclear. This CDR3 has 11 residues. The V and J ends lost 1 base and 6 bases respectively, with 4 bases between them. CDR1 and CDR2 from the germline V gene are SGHVS and FQNEAQ. The CDR3 reads CASSLVGEQYF. The CDR3 DNA sequence: TGTGCCAGCAGCTTAGTTGGCGAGCAGTACTTC.

The chain combines TRBV6-5 with TRBJ2-7, with 9 bases lining up with TRBD1. The ends lost 5 bases at V and 1 base at J; junction bases unmatched: 3. The CDR3 totals 14 residues. CDR1 and CDR2 (germline): MNHEY, SVGAGI. The CDR3 is CASSGTGISYEQYF. For the CDR3, the DNA is TGTGCCAGCAGTGGGACAGGGATTTCCTACGAGCAGTACTTC.

V gene TRBV5-1 combines with J gene TRBJ2-3; D is possibly TRBD2 (5 bases). The CDR3 is 13 residues long. Germline lookup yields CDR1 SGHRS and CDR2 YFSETQ. The V end was cut by 4 bases, the J end by 10 bases, with 16 bases between. In DNA, the CDR3 is TGCGCCAGCAGCCCCGGAGAGGGCGTTGCGCAGTATTTT. It translates to CASSPGEGVAQYF.

The CDR3 DNA is TGTGCCAGCAGTTTACCCGGGTCGGGGGGTCGGCAGTTCTTC. Amino acids: CASSLPGSGGRQFF. The chain couples TRBV27 to TRBJ2-1; 7 bases align to TRBD2. The CDR3 contains 14 residues. The ends lost 2 bases at V and 12 bases at J; junction bases unmatched: 10. Germline V CDR1 and CDR2: MNHEY, SMNVEV (reference sequence).

V and J are TRBV5-1 and TRBJ1-2; TRBD1 might be the D (5 bases). The germline V gene has CDR1 SGHRS and CDR2 YFSETQ. The length of the CDR3 is 13 residues. V lost 1 base and J lost 6, with 10 bases in between. The CDR3 nucleotides are TGCGCCAGCAGCTTGTGGAGGGGTGATGGCTACACCTTC. Its translation: CASSLWRGDGYTF.

In DNA form, the CDR3 reads TGTGCCAGCAGCAACCCGGAGGCGGGGACCTTTAACACTGAAGCTTTCTTT. Its protein is CASSNPEAGTFNTEAFF. The V call is TRBV7-9, the J call TRBJ1-1; TRBD1 is a possible D gene (5 bases). Germline V gene data show CDR1 as SEHNR and CDR2 as FQNEAQ (reference sequence). The CDR3 is 17 residues long. V was cut by 5 bases and J by 2 bases, with 21 bases left in between. Full variable domain (outside the CDR3, taken from reference TRBV7-9 and TRBJ1-1): DTGVSQNPRHKITKRGQNVTFRCDPISEHNRLYWYRQTLGQGPEFLTYFQNEAQLEKSRLLSDRFSAERPKGSFSTLEIQRTEQGDSAMYLCASSNPEAGTFNTEAFFGQGTRLTVV.

The gene calls are TRBV5-1 and TRBJ1-1; no clear D. Germline-derived CDR1 and CDR2 are SGHRS and YFSETQ. Trimming shortened V by 1 base and J by 4 bases, and 8 bases separated the two germline ends. This CDR3 has 13 residues. CDR3 sequence: CASSLLEGTEAFF. For the CDR3, the DNA is TGCGCCAGCAGCTTGCTAGAGGGCACTGAAGCTTTCTTT.

The gene calls are TRBV7-9 and TRBJ1-6; D ambiguous. V was trimmed by 3 bases and J by 8 bases, leaving 8 bases between them. The CDR3 loop spans 13 amino acids. Per the germline V gene, CDR1 is SEHNR and CDR2 is FQNEAQ (reference sequence). DNA for the CDR3: TGTGCCAGCAGCTTTCCGGGAGATTCACCCCTCCACTTT. It yields the protein CASSFPGDSPLHF.

Only a few counts were recorded for this clone. V gene TRBV18 combines with J gene TRBJ1-5, with D perhaps matching TRBD1 (6 bases). The CDR3 loop spans 15 amino acids. Germline V gives CDR1 KGHSH, CDR2 LQKENI. Trimming cost V 3 bases and J 5 bases, with 14 bases left between them. The CDR3 is CASSPQGYGYQPQHF. As DNA, the CDR3 is TGTGCCAGCTCACCTCAGGGGTATGGGTATCAGCCCCAGCATTTT.

The gene calls are TRBV5-1 and TRBJ2-3, with D possibly being TRBD1 or TRBD2 (5 bases each). Germline V gene sequence: CDR1 SGHRS, CDR2 YFSETQ. The CDR3 covers 14 residues. The V gene lost 0 bases and the J gene lost 4 bases, with 9 bases spanning the gap. The CDR3 is CASSLGRGADTQYF. DNA for the CDR3: TGCGCCAGCAGCTTGGGGAGAGGGGCAGATACGCAGTATTTT.

The rearrangement uses TRBV7-9 and TRBJ2-3; 10 nucleotides agree with TRBD2. Germline values: CDR1 SEHNR, CDR2 FQNEAQ (reference sequence). V lost 6 bases and J lost 5; bases outside the gene matches: 8. This CDR3 contains 15 residues. CDR3 DNA sequence: TGTGCCAGCAGGTTATCTAGCGGGGGACAAGATACGCAGTATTTT. It codes for CASRLSSGGQDTQYF.

The chain is built from TRBV6-1 and TRBJ2-1, with TRBD2 identical over 12 bases. The CDR3 is 16 amino acids. V was clipped by 0 bases and J by 6 bases; unmatched bases: 3. Germline V gene data show CDR1 as MNHNS and CDR2 as SASEGT. The CDR3 region is CASSEAALAGGNEQFF. The DNA of the CDR3 is TGTGCCAGCAGTGAAGCGGCACTAGCGGGGGGCAATGAGCAGTTCTTC.